The 21 T cell receptor beta chains below all came from one sample that was sequenced in a study of cytomegalovirus exposure and HLA in healthy donors. Measured with immunoSEQ multiplex PCR; TCRdb has only the in-frame clones, and not every one. The table records about 150,000 clones, about 82% of them present only once. The material sequenced was PBMCs. The receptors were sampled from a human donor in good health.

This sequence joins TRBV6-1 and TRBJ1-5, with 8 nucleotides matching TRBD1. Losses at the gene ends were 1 base for V and 7 bases for J; bases not matched to a gene: 3. The CDR3 runs to 14 residues. Germline CDR1 reads MNHNS; CDR2 reads SASEGT. The CDR3 reads CASSEGQGWQPQHF. CDR3 DNA sequence: TGTGCCAGCAGTGAAGGACAGGGGTGGCAGCCCCAGCATTTT.

The rearrangement uses TRBV18 and TRBJ1-1; 8 bases match TRBD1. Losses at the gene ends were 6 bases for V and 0 bases for J; bases not matched to a gene: 6. Germline V CDR1 and CDR2: KGHSH, LQKENI. This CDR3 is 15 amino acids long. The CDR3 reads CASSTGGAMNTEAFF. CDR3 sequence (DNA): TGTGCCAGCTCCACAGGGGGGGCCATGAACACTGAAGCTTTCTTT.

The chain has TRBV2 and TRBJ2-5, with D maybe TRBD2 (6 bases). Trimming left V 6 bases short and J 4 bases short, with 15 bases between. The CDR3 runs 14 residues. Germline assignment: CDR1 SNHLY and CDR2 FYNNEI. The CDR3 sequence is CASRAHGGTETQYF. CDR3 coding DNA: TGTGCCAGCAGGGCCCACGGGGGAACAGAGACCCAGTACTTC.

The genes are TRBV15 and TRBJ2-2; 12 nucleotides align to TRBD2. The germline V gene has CDR1 LNHNV and CDR2 YYDKDF (reference sequence). The CDR3 runs 19 residues. After removal of 1 base from V and 6 bases from J, the junction contained 12 bases not matched to a gene. CDR3 sequence reads: CATSRVTSGRPNGAGELFF. CDR3 bases: TGTGCCACCAGCAGAGTTACTAGCGGGAGGCCCAATGGGGCCGGGGAGCTGTTTTTT. Full variable domain (missing parts from reference TRBV15 and TRBJ2-2): DAMVIQNPRYQVTQFGKPVTLSCSQTLNHNVMYWYQQKSSQAPKLLFHYYDKDFNNEADTPDNFQSRRPNTSFCFLDIRSPGLGDTAMYLCATSRVTSGRPNGAGELFFGEGSRLTVL.

This chain links TRBV7-3 with TRBJ2-1; D might be TRBD2 (5 bases). Germline assignment: CDR1 SGHTA and CDR2 FQGTGA. The CDR3 totals 14 residues. V gave up 2 bases and J gave up 0 bases, with 5 bases separating them. The CDR3 DNA reads as TGTGCCAGCAGCTTACGGGGCTCCTACAATGAGCAGTTCTTC. Amino acid sequence: CASSLRGSYNEQFF.

The CDR3 bases are TGTGCCAGTAGTATATGGGGCAGCAATCAGCCCCAGCATTTT. The encoded protein is CASSIWGSNQPQHF. The rearrangement uses TRBV19 and TRBJ1-5, with a tentative D call TRBD1 (5 bases). V was cut by 2 bases and J by 1 base, with 6 bases left in between. CDR1 and CDR2 from the germline V gene are LNHDA and SQIVND (reference sequence). This CDR3 is 14 amino acids long.

The chain links TRBV5-4 to TRBJ2-1; the match to TRBD1 covers 10 bases. There are 15 residues in the CDR3. Germline V lookup: CDR1 SGHNT, CDR2 YYREEE (reference sequence). Germline trimming cut 4 bases from V and 7 bases from J; bases unmatched to any gene: 8. The CDR3 loop is CASSLPGQGKNEQFF. The CDR3 region has the DNA TGTGCCAGCAGCCTCCCGGGACAGGGGAAGAATGAGCAGTTCTTC.

The CDR3 protein is CASTQGYNQPQHF. The DNA of the CDR3 is TGTGCCAGTACCCAGGGGTACAATCAGCCCCAGCATTTT. The V and J genes are TRBV19 and TRBJ1-5; tentative D call: TRBD1 (6 bases). Trimming pared 7 bases from V and 3 bases from J, leaving 10 bases between. Germline V lookup: CDR1 LNHDA, CDR2 SQIVND (reference sequence). The CDR3 has 13 amino acids.

The rearrangement links TRBV28 to TRBJ1-2, with D perhaps matching TRBD1 (5 bases). Germline assignment: CDR1 MDHEN and CDR2 SYDVKM. CDR3 length: 12 amino acids. Trimming stripped 2 bases from V and 5 bases from J, with 6 bases between. DNA for the CDR3: TGTGCCAGCAGTTTACAGGGATATGGCTACACCTTC. This sequence encodes CASSLQGYGYTF.

V is TRBV7-2 and J is TRBJ1-5; no clear D gene. The germline gives CDR1 SGHTA, CDR2 FQGNSA. The V gene lost 2 bases and the J gene lost 1 base, with 21 bases spanning the gap. CDR3 length: 19 residues. The CDR3 here is CASSLRPVLGLASNQPQHF. The CDR3 nucleotides read TGTGCCAGCAGCTTAAGACCCGTCCTCGGACTGGCGAGCAATCAGCCCCAGCATTTT.

The chain joins TRBV9 to TRBJ2-2; 8 bases line up with TRBD2. CDR3 length equals 16 residues. CDR1 is SGDLS and CDR2 is YYNGEE in the germline V gene. The junction had 11 bases not matched to a gene; V was cut back by 4 bases and J by 6 bases. CDR3 bases: TGTGCCAGCAGCACCAGCGGGAGTCTTGTGGCCGGGGAGCTGTTTTTT. Translating it yields CASSTSGSLVAGELFF.

The rearrangement links TRBV7-2 to TRBJ2-5; tentatively, D is TRBD2 (5 bases). In germline, CDR1 is SGHTA, CDR2 FQGNSA. Trimming shortened V by 5 bases and J by 8 bases, and 21 bases separated the two germline ends. This CDR3 is 15 amino acids long. In DNA, the CDR3 is TGTGCCAGCAGCGTATCCGGGGTAGGATCATTAACCCAGTACTTC. Its protein product is CASSVSGVGSLTQYF.

V and J are TRBV9 and TRBJ1-4; 7 bases are a match to TRBD1. This CDR3 spans 16 amino acids. The germline V gene encodes CDR1 SGDLS and CDR2 YYNGEE. V shed 2 bases and J 0 bases; nucleotides not matched to a gene: 4. CDR3 nucleotides: TGTGCCAGCAGCGTTTCGGGACAGCCAACTAATGAAAAACTGTTTTTT. This codes for CASSVSGQPTNEKLFF.

J is TRBJ2-7 and V is TRBV6-5; a possible D gene is TRBD1 (7 bases). Germline CDR1 MNHEY, CDR2 SVGAGI. V shed 6 bases and J shed 7 bases, with 16 bases lying between them. CDR3 length equals 13 residues. CDR3 sequence reads: CASRAAGGGEQYF. CDR3 sequence (DNA): TGTGCCAGCAGAGCGGCAGGGGGAGGAGAGCAGTACTTC.

V is TRBV6-1 and J is TRBJ2-7; D gene uncertain. The CDR3 consists of 14 residues. CDR1 and CDR2 (germline): MNHNS, SASEGT. V gave up 4 bases and J gave up 0 bases, with 10 bases separating them. DNA for the CDR3: TGTGCCAGCAGTGCCCTCTCGGGCTCCTACGAGCAGTACTTC. Amino acids: CASSALSGSYEQYF.

The chain carries TRBV6-5 and TRBJ2-5; no clear D gene. The germline gives CDR1 MNHEY, CDR2 SVGAGI. V lost 1 base, J lost 2 bases, and 8 bases lay in between. There are 14 residues in the CDR3. The CDR3 protein is CASSYLYSQETQYF. The CDR3 DNA reads as TGTGCCAGCAGTTACTTGTACAGTCAAGAGACCCAGTACTTC.

This clone appeared a few times. The V gene is TRBV18, the J gene TRBJ1-2; the match to TRBD1 covers 7 bases. The V segment lost 3 bases and the J segment 0 bases; nucleotides outside the gene matches: 13. There are 18 residues in the CDR3. Germline V CDR1 and CDR2: KGHSH, LQKENI. CDR3 protein: CASSPQTTGVLANYGYTF. The DNA of the CDR3 is TGTGCCAGCTCACCCCAAACTACAGGGGTATTAGCTAACTATGGCTACACCTTC.

The count of this clone is one. This chain uses TRBV19 with TRBJ2-3; TRBD1 is a possible D gene (6 bases). CDR1 and CDR2 (germline): LNHDA, SQIVND (reference sequence). The V end lost 7 bases, the J end lost 5 bases, and 16 bases lay between the germline ends. The CDR3 length is 14 residues. The CDR3 bases are TGTGCCAGTAAGTTTACAGGGACCGGAGATACGCAGTATTTT. Translation: CASKFTGTGDTQYF. Looking up the rest from reference TRBV19 and TRBJ2-3 gives the full variable domain: DGGITQSPKYLFRKEGQNVTLSCEQNLNHDAMYWYRQDPGQGLRLIYYSQIVNDFQKGDIAEGYSVSREKKESFPLTVTSAQKNPTAFYLCASKFTGTGDTQYFGPGTRLTVL.

J is TRBJ2-1 and V is TRBV11-2; 12 bases are a match to TRBD2. Trimming removed 8 bases from V and 3 bases from J; junction bases left unmatched: 2. Per germline, CDR1 SGHAT and CDR2 FQNNGV. This CDR3 region has 14 residues. The DNA for the CDR3 is TGTGCCAGCCTAGCGGGGGGGCGCTACAATGAGCAGTTCTTC. This gives the protein CASLAGGRYNEQFF.

This clone came up once. The gene calls are TRBV6-1 and TRBJ1-1; 8 bases match TRBD1. The germline V gene has CDR1 MNHNS and CDR2 SASEGT. Trimming at V came to 2 bases and at J to 9 bases, leaving 2 bases not matched to a gene. This CDR3 has 12 amino acids. CDR3 sequence (DNA): TGTGCCAGCAGTGAAAGGGACAGGAAAGCTTTCTTT. This sequence encodes CASSERDRKAFF.

This clone appeared a few times. This rearrangement joins TRBV15 to TRBJ2-7; no firm D call. The CDR3 is made up of 16 amino acids. Trimming removed 0 bases from V and 5 bases from J, with 17 bases in between. Germline V gene sequence: CDR1 LNHNV, CDR2 YYDKDF (reference sequence). CDR3 sequence (DNA): TGTGCCACCAGCAGAGATCTCCTAGTCGATAGCCACGAGCAGTACTTC. It specifies CATSRDLLVDSHEQYF.